This TCR beta chain was sequenced for a study of read filtering for tumor transcriptome and immune sequencing. The wider study: Transcriptome libraries were built from DNase-treated RNA.

This clonotype was detected ten times or more. This library used roughly 0.4 ug RNA and molecular barcoded adaptors spanning alpha/delta and beta/gamma chains. TCRdb ran MiXCR on the reads and lists one entry per CDR3 protein. The sample holds some 62,000 distinct CDR3 sequences, more than 11% seen once. Trimming pared 0 bases from V and 3 bases from J, leaving 12 bases between. From germline, CDR1 is DFQATT and CDR2 SNEGSKA (reference sequence). The CDR3 is made up of 14 amino acids. The sequence derives from a donor over 35 with multiple myeloma. Sequences were obtained from a population of CD138-negative cells sorted from bone marrow. V is TRBV20-1 and J is TRBJ2-7; a weak D match, TRBD2 (5 bases). For the CDR3, the DNA is TGCAGTGCTAGAGATCGAACGGGATTCTACGAGCAGTACTTC. Translation: CSARDRTGFYEQYF.